A selection of T cell receptor beta chains follows, all from one sample in a study of early T cells in non-severe SARS-CoV-2 infection. MiXCR, applied by TCRdb to the 5' RACE reads, yields one record per CDR3 protein. The sample includes roughly 86,000 distinct CDR3 sequences, over 5% seen only once; the top ten take less than 9.5%. The sequencing input was whole blood. The receptor set was obtained from an adult who was a healthcare worker with PCR-confirmed SARS-CoV-2 infection or an uninfected control (not recorded which). Each CDR3 is given with its conserved first and last residue. Each record gives: D gene, V gene, J gene, clone size, CDR3 protein, CDR3 DNA. The D gene is left open where the match is weak. Clone size is stated in some rows and not others, as once, few, many or a class when expanded.

TRBD2	TRBV7-2	TRBJ2-7	NA	CASSPTGTSNYEQYF	TGTGCCAGCAGCCCTACCGGGACTAGCAACTACGAGCAGTACTTC
NA	TRBV2	TRBJ1-1	many	CASSSQGYMNTEAFF	TGTGCCAGCAGTTCCCAAGGTTACATGAACACTGAAGCTTTCTTT
TRBD2	TRBV11-2	TRBJ2-1	many	CASSLYVAGGNEQFF	TGTGCCAGCAGCTTATATGTAGCGGGGGGCAATGAGCAGTTCTTC
NA	TRBV30	TRBJ1-6	many	CAWSVLGGPYNSPLHF	TGTGCCTGGAGTGTTCTGGGGGGCCCCTATAATTCACCCCTCCACTTT
NA	TRBV2	TRBJ2-1	NA	CASRKSSYNEQFF	TGTGCCAGCAGGAAAAGCTCCTACAATGAGCAGTTCTTC
NA	TRBV7-9	TRBJ1-5	NA	CASSYGGLRGNQPQHF	TGTGCCAGCAGCTACGGGGGCCTGCGGGGCAATCAGCCCCAGCATTTT
TRBD1	TRBV7-9	TRBJ1-1	few	CASSPTGATEAFF	TGTGCCAGCAGCCCGACAGGGGCCACTGAAGCTTTCTTT
NA	TRBV7-6	TRBJ2-2	many	CASSLESQGNAGELFF	TGTGCCAGCAGCTTAGAGAGCCAGGGGAACGCCGGGGAGCTGTTTTTT
NA	TRBV20-1	TRBJ1-3	many	CSARFQAAGASHTIYF	TGCAGTGCTAGATTTCAGGCGGCAGGTGCTTCCCACACCATATATTTT
NA	TRBV11-2	TRBJ2-7	few	CASSLTSSSYEQYF	TGTGCCAGCAGCCTCACTAGCAGTTCCTACGAGCAGTACTTC
TRBD2	TRBV30	TRBJ2-3	NA	CAWSASSLAGGRDTQYF	TGTGCCTGGAGTGCCTCCTCGCTAGCGGGGGGTCGGGATACGCAGTATTTT
NA	TRBV11-2	TRBJ2-1	few	CASSLDLGVNEQFF	TGTGCCAGCAGCTTAGATCTAGGCGTCAATGAGCAGTTCTTC
TRBD1	TRBV5-5	TRBJ2-2	NA	CASSRTGRLETGELFF	TGTGCCAGCAGCCGGACAGGGAGGTTAGAGACCGGGGAGCTGTTTTTT
NA	TRBV6-1	TRBJ2-1	many	CASSPRGEQFF	TGTGCCAGCAGTCCCAGGGGTGAGCAGTTCTTC
NA	TRBV15	TRBJ2-4	NA	CATSREGGGTAKNIQYF	TGTGCCACCAGCAGAGAAGGTGGGGGCACAGCCAAAAACATTCAGTACTTC
NA	TRBV6-2/TRBV6-3	TRBJ2-1	many	CASSYSDYNEQFF	TGTGCCAGCAGTTACTCGGACTACAATGAGCAGTTCTTC
NA	TRBV20-1	TRBJ2-7	NA	CGARDLPQYF	TGCGGTGCTAGAGATTTGCCACAGTACTTC
NA	TRBV7-6	TRBJ2-5	many	CASSLAVPPETQYF	TGTGCCAGCAGCTTAGCGGTCCCACCGGAGACCCAGTACTTC
NA	TRBV7-9	TRBJ1-1	few	CASSTSRGTEAFF	TGTGCCAGCAGCACCAGTAGGGGCACTGAAGCTTTCTTT
TRBD1	TRBV20-1	TRBJ2-7	many	CSAERQGALDEQYF	TGCAGTGCTGAAAGACAGGGGGCACTCGACGAGCAGTACTTC
NA	TRBV2	TRBJ2-2	many	CASSEPGELFF	TGTGCCAGCAGTGAACCCGGGGAGCTGTTTTTT
NA	TRBV7-2	TRBJ1-4	NA	CASSQGRSNEKLFF	TGTGCCAGCAGCCAGGGACGGTCTAATGAAAAACTGTTTTTT
TRBD2	TRBV11-2	TRBJ2-3	NA	CASSRLRGRSTDTQYF	TGTGCCAGCAGCCGTCTCCGCGGGAGAAGCACAGATACGCAGTATTTT
NA	TRBV10-1	TRBJ2-4	NA	CAVRPRGNIQYF	TGCGCCGTACGGCCCAGGGGAAACATTCAGTACTTC
NA	TRBV13	TRBJ2-3	many	CASSTRLDPSDTQYF	TGTGCCAGCAGCACGCGACTAGACCCGTCAGATACGCAGTATTTT
TRBD1	TRBV7-2	TRBJ2-1	NA	CASSLARDRAMNEQFF	TGTGCCAGCAGCTTAGCGAGGGACAGGGCCATGAATGAGCAGTTCTTC
TRBD2	TRBV5-1	TRBJ2-1	NA	CASSSGTSGINEQFF	TGCGCCAGCAGCTCCGGGACTAGCGGGATCAATGAGCAGTTCTTC
NA	TRBV6-2/TRBV6-3	TRBJ2-1	many	CASGASSGDEQFF	TGTGCCTCCGGTGCCAGTTCGGGGGATGAGCAGTTCTTC